These 20 T cell receptor beta chains share one sample of origin, sequenced in a study of control samples from healthy donors and cancer patients. The data were produced by immunoSEQ multiplex PCR, yet TCRdb's version contains in-frame clones alone and is incomplete. Here the sample spans about 110,000 clones, 70% to 85% being singletons. The sample consisted of blood. The receptors originated from a man between 18 and 35 years old in good health.

V usage is TRBV7-6 and J usage is TRBJ1-2; D is possibly TRBD1 (5 bases). The CDR3 has 14 amino acids. The germline V and J ends were trimmed by 3 bases and 7 bases, with 15 bases remaining between them. Germline V CDR1 and CDR2: SGHVS, FNYEAQ. CDR3 sequence reads: CASSFGSRGAGYTF. CDR3 nucleotides: TGTGCCAGCAGCTTTGGGAGCCGAGGGGCTGGCTACACCTTC.

The chain has TRBV6-5 and TRBJ1-1; D gene uncertain. V shed 4 bases and J shed 2 bases, with 17 bases lying between them. This CDR3 spans 16 amino acids. The germline CDR1 and CDR2 sequences are MNHEY and SVGAGI. The CDR3 sequence: CASSSPNRPANTEAFF. The CDR3 DNA sequence: TGTGCCAGCAGTTCACCCAACCGGCCAGCAAACACTGAAGCTTTCTTT.

This clone was counted once. The V gene is TRBV9, the J gene TRBJ1-1; no clear D gene. Germline V gives CDR1 SGDLS, CDR2 YYNGEE. This CDR3 contains 15 residues. The ends were cut back, 3 bases at V and 4 bases at J, with 16 bases in the middle. CDR3 bases: TGTGCCAGCAGCGAGACTCCCTTTACGGGCACTGAAGCTTTCTTT. It translates to CASSETPFTGTEAFF.

This sequence joins TRBV30 and TRBJ2-6, with D possibly matching TRBD2 (6 bases). The germline gives CDR1 GTSNPN, CDR2 SVGIG (reference sequence). The V and J ends lost 6 bases and 0 bases respectively, with 15 bases between them. This CDR3 spans 16 amino acids. CDR3 amino acids: CACSHSGLSGANVLTF. DNA for the CDR3: TGTGCCTGCTCCCACAGCGGGCTCTCTGGGGCCAACGTCCTGACTTTC.

The chain has TRBV7-7 and TRBJ2-1; 8 nucleotides align to TRBD1. Trimming at V came to 5 bases and at J to 9 bases, leaving 6 bases not matched to a gene. The CDR3 extends over 13 amino acids. Germline assignment: CDR1 SSHAT and CDR2 FNYEAQ (reference sequence). CDR3 sequence reads: CASSLTGQGEQFF. The CDR3 region has the DNA TGTGCCAGCAGCCTCACAGGACAGGGTGAGCAGTTCTTC.

This chain connects TRBV5-5 to TRBJ2-2, with D maybe TRBD1 (7 bases). V lost 0 bases and J lost 6, with 21 bases in between. CDR1 and CDR2 from the germline V gene are SGHKS and YYEKEE (reference sequence). The CDR3 contains 18 residues. For the CDR3, the DNA is TGTGCCAGCAGCTTGGAGGCAGGGGGGTCTCTTTCCGCCGGGGAGCTGTTTTTT. Protein: CASSLEAGGSLSAGELFF.

The chain joins TRBV7-6 to TRBJ2-4; D is perhaps TRBD2 (5 bases). V dropped 5 bases and J dropped 8 bases, with 13 bases sitting between them. The CDR3 consists of 13 residues. CDR1 is SGHVS, CDR2 FNYEAQ, per germline. The CDR3 reads CASSPGSGDIQYF. The CDR3 DNA follows: TGTGCCAGCAGCCCAGGCTCCGGGGACATTCAGTACTTC.

V usage is TRBV27 and J usage is TRBJ1-4; D remains unclear. Germline-derived CDR1 and CDR2 are MNHEY and SMNVEV (reference sequence). The germline V and J ends were trimmed by 1 base and 0 bases, with 12 bases remaining between them. This CDR3 contains 17 residues. The DNA of the CDR3 is TGTGCCAGCAGTTTATATGGCTTCTCTGCAACTAATGAAAAACTGTTTTTT. Its translation is CASSLYGFSATNEKLFF.

V gene TRBV15 combines with J gene TRBJ2-1, with D perhaps matching TRBD1 (5 bases). This CDR3 has 14 residues. CDR1 LNHNV and CDR2 YYDKDF come from the germline V gene (reference sequence). Between the trimmed V and J ends, which lost 1 base and 4 bases, there was a span of 8 bases. The CDR3 protein is CATSRVTGYNEQFF. The CDR3 DNA reads TGTGCCACCAGCAGAGTAACAGGATACAATGAGCAGTTCTTC.

The genes are TRBV4-1 and TRBJ1-2, with 7 bases aligning to TRBD1. Germline V gene sequence: CDR1 MGHRA, CDR2 YSYEKL. This CDR3 has 16 residues. Trimming cost V 4 bases and J 6 bases; bases outside gene matches: 14. The CDR3 loop is CASSRPSRQGQDGYTF. CDR3 nucleotides: TGCGCCAGCAGCCGACCTTCCCGACAGGGCCAGGATGGCTACACCTTC.

V gene TRBV7-2 combines with J gene TRBJ2-7, with D perhaps being TRBD1 or TRBD2 (5 bases each). Trimming took 3 bases from V and 0 from J, leaving 15 bases between them. CDR3 size: 16 residues. Germline V lookup: CDR1 SGHTA, CDR2 FQGNSA. The CDR3 loop reads CASSFGLGVGSYEQYF. In DNA, the CDR3 is TGTGCCAGCAGCTTTGGGTTGGGGGTCGGCTCCTACGAGCAGTACTTC. Combining the CDR3 with reference TRBV7-2 and TRBJ2-7 gives the whole variable domain GAGVSQSPSNKVTEKGKDVELRCDPISGHTALYWYRQSLGQGLEFLIYFQGNSAPDKSGLPSDRFSAERTGGSVSTLTIQRTQQEDSAVYLCASSFGLGVGSYEQYFGPGTRLTVT.

The rearrangement uses TRBV9 and TRBJ1-2; D is unresolved. The V and J ends lost 6 bases and 4 bases respectively, with 13 bases between them. The length of the CDR3 is 13 residues. CDR1 is SGDLS and CDR2 is YYNGEE in the germline V gene. CDR3: CASTPPGGYGYTF. The CDR3 DNA reads as TGTGCCAGCACTCCCCCGGGAGGCTATGGCTACACCTTC.

J is TRBJ1-1 and V is TRBV10-2; tentative D call: TRBD1 (5 bases). V gave up 2 bases and J gave up 3 bases, with 10 bases separating them. This CDR3 has 14 residues. CDR1 is WSHSY, CDR2 SAAADI, per germline. The CDR3 region is CASSETRGDTEAFF. The CDR3 DNA reads as TGCGCCAGCAGTGAGACAAGAGGGGACACTGAAGCTTTCTTT.

This clone was recorded once. Here the CDR3 DNA reads TGTGCCAGCAGCCAACCCCTGAGGGGGTACAACTATGGCTACACCTTC. Its translation: CASSQPLRGYNYGYTF. The rearrangement uses TRBV3-1 (or the pseudogene TRBV3-2) and TRBJ1-2; D is perhaps TRBD1 (6 bases). The V and J ends lost 2 bases and 2 bases respectively, with 15 bases between them. The CDR3 has 16 amino acids. From germline, CDR1 is LGHDT and CDR2 YNNKEL (reference sequence).

This CDR3 reads CATSDPGLAGGGMAKETQYF. CDR3 in DNA: TGTGCCACCAGTGACCCTGGACTAGCGGGGGGCGGGATGGCGAAAGAGACCCAGTACTTC. J is TRBJ2-5 and V is TRBV24-1; 14 bases agree with TRBD2. CDR3 length: 20 residues. Trimming took 4 bases from V and 3 from J; bases not matched to a gene: 15. Germline lookup yields CDR1 KGHDR and CDR2 SFDVKD.

The rearrangement links TRBV5-1 to TRBJ2-3; D gene ambiguous. Trimming pared 0 bases from V and 2 bases from J, leaving 10 bases between. The CDR3 length is 15 residues. Germline V gene data show CDR1 as SGHRS and CDR2 as YFSETQ. The CDR3 loop reads CASSLGALVTDTQYF. Written as DNA, the CDR3 is TGCGCCAGCAGCTTGGGAGCTCTCGTCACAGATACGCAGTATTTT.

The rearrangement links TRBV6-5 to TRBJ2-2; no firm D call. The CDR3 length is 12 residues. V was shortened by 0 bases and J by 5 bases, with 1 base between the two germline ends. Germline V gene lookup returns CDR1 MNHEY and CDR2 SVGAGI. This CDR3 is CASSYSTGELFF. Written as DNA, the CDR3 is TGTGCCAGCAGTTACTCGACCGGGGAGCTGTTTTTT.

This sequence joins TRBV5-6 and TRBJ2-3; the D gene could be TRBD1 or TRBD2 (5 bases each). CDR1 and CDR2 from the germline V gene are SGHDT and YYEEEE. V lost 5 bases and J 1 base, leaving 17 bases between the germline ends. The CDR3 consists of 16 residues. CDR3: CASSWAARDRTDTQYF. The CDR3 DNA reads as TGTGCCAGCAGTTGGGCCGCCAGGGACCGCACAGATACGCAGTATTTT.

This clone was seen a few times. The rearrangement links TRBV11-2 to TRBJ1-5; unclear D gene. The germline CDR1 and CDR2 sequences are SGHAT and FQNNGV. CDR3 size: 14 residues. Trimming shortened V by 5 bases and J by 4 bases, and 12 bases separated the two germline ends. The CDR3 is CASSLGVGNQPQHF. CDR3 DNA sequence: TGTGCCAGCAGCCTCGGGGTAGGGAATCAGCCCCAGCATTTT. The full variable domain, in which reference TRBV11-2 and TRBJ1-5 provide the parts outside the CDR3, is EAGVAQSPRYKIIEKRQSVAFWCNPISGHATLYWYQQILGQGPKLLIQFQNNGVVDDSQLPKDRFSAERLKGVDSTLKIQPAKLEDSAVYLCASSLGVGNQPQHFGDGTRLSIL.

The rearrangement links TRBV7-9 to TRBJ1-2; D remains unclear. Per the germline V gene, CDR1 is SEHNR and CDR2 is FQNEAQ (reference sequence). V was trimmed by 4 bases and J by 2 bases, leaving 14 bases between them. The CDR3 loop spans 15 amino acids. The CDR3 sequence: CASSSVGEGNYGYTF. CDR3 coding DNA: TGTGCCAGCAGCTCGGTTGGCGAGGGCAACTATGGCTACACCTTC.